These 31 T cell receptor beta chains share one sample of origin, sequenced in a study of T cell responses to AZD1222 COVID-19 vaccine. Assay used: immunoSEQ multiplex PCR; TCRdb lists only in-frame clones, some missing. Here the sample spans 130,000 or so clones, over 75% being singletons. The sequencing here drew on peripheral blood, taken 28 days after the second AZD1222 dose. These receptors were obtained from an adult who received the AZD1222 COVID-19 vaccine.

The V and J genes are TRBV5-3 and TRBJ2-2, with TRBD2 identical over 15 bases. Being an ORF, TRBV5-3 has a function that is uncertain. This CDR3 is 19 amino acids long. Germline trimming cut 3 bases from V and 3 bases from J; bases unmatched to any gene: 9. The CDR3 loop is CARSSPGLAGGSDTGELFF. The CDR3, as DNA: TGTGCCAGAAGCTCTCCGGGACTAGCGGGAGGATCCGACACCGGGGAGCTGTTTTTT.

This clone was recorded only once. This sequence joins TRBV30 and TRBJ1-2, with 7 bases matching TRBD1. V lost 1 base and J lost 10; bases outside the gene matches: 6. This CDR3 region has 12 residues. The germline V gene encodes CDR1 GTSNPN and CDR2 SVGIG (reference sequence). CDR3 in DNA: TGTGCCTGGAGTGGCCACAGGGGCTACTACACCTTC. It codes for CAWSGHRGYYTF.

This chain links TRBV3-1 (or the pseudogene TRBV3-2) with TRBJ1-5; no clear D. Germline CDR1 LGHDT, CDR2 YNNKEL (reference sequence). With 0 bases removed from V and 4 bases from J, the gap between germline ends came to 7 bases. The CDR3 covers 14 residues. DNA of the CDR3: TGTGCCAGCAGCCAAGATCTACGGAATCAGCCCCAGCATTTT. Amino acid sequence: CASSQDLRNQPQHF.

The chain has TRBV5-1 and TRBJ1-3; D is unclear. The CDR3 loop spans 17 amino acids. The V end was cut by 2 bases, the J end by 4 bases, with 19 bases between. The germline CDR1 and CDR2 sequences are SGHRS and YFSETQ. CDR3 coding DNA: TGCGCCAGCAGCTTTAATAAGAGAGGATCTTTCGGAAACACCATATATTTT. Protein sequence: CASSFNKRGSFGNTIYF.

The chain couples TRBV6-5 to TRBJ2-7; maybe TRBD2 (6 bases). Germline V gene data show CDR1 as MNHEY and CDR2 as SVGAGI. This CDR3 is built from 15 residues. V lost 2 bases to trimming and J lost 3 bases, with 14 bases between them. The CDR3 here is CASSYASAANYEQYF. CDR3 sequence (DNA): TGTGCCAGCAGTTACGCTAGCGCGGCGAACTACGAGCAGTACTTC.

This clone was counted only a few times. The chain is built from TRBV30 and TRBJ1-1; D is undetermined. The CDR3 is 11 residues long. Per the germline V gene, CDR1 is GTSNPN and CDR2 is SVGIG (reference sequence). Trimming stripped 3 bases from V and 3 bases from J, with 5 bases between. CDR3 amino acids: CAWRRHTEAFF. The CDR3, as DNA: TGTGCCTGGAGGCGTCACACTGAAGCTTTCTTT. The variable domain in full, with the rest retrieved from reference TRBV30 and TRBJ1-1, is SQTIHQWPATLVQPVGSPLSLECTVEGTSNPNLYWYRQAAGRGLQLLFYSVGIGQISSEVPQNLSASRPQDRQFILSSKKLLLSDSGFYLCAWRRHTEAFFGQGTRLTVV.

This clone appeared a few times. CDR3 nucleotides: TGTGCCAGTAGTATTAGATCTGGAAACACCATATATTTT. Translating gives CASSIRSGNTIYF. The rearrangement links TRBV19 to TRBJ1-3, with no clear D. The CDR3 has 13 residues. V lost 3 bases and J 1 base, leaving 4 bases between the germline ends. Looked up from germline, CDR1 is LNHDA and CDR2 is SQIVND (reference sequence).

The chain has TRBV4-1 and TRBJ2-3; no clear D gene. Trimming removed 0 bases at V and 5 bases at J, with 3 bases between. Germline V lookup: CDR1 MGHRA, CDR2 YSYEKL. The CDR3 loop spans 12 amino acids. CDR3 amino acids: CASSQDGDTQYF. CDR3 DNA sequence: TGCGCCAGCAGCCAAGACGGAGATACGCAGTATTTT.

The chain combines TRBV5-6 with TRBJ1-6; D may be TRBD1 (6 bases). Germline CDR1 and CDR2: SGHDT and YYEEEE. Trimming removed 3 bases at V and 6 bases at J, with 19 bases between. This CDR3 spans 17 amino acids. CDR3: CASSSGYRDPSNSPLHF. The CDR3 nucleotides are TGTGCCAGCAGCTCTGGTTACAGGGATCCTAGTAATTCACCCCTCCACTTT.

The chain joins TRBV7-2 to TRBJ2-1; D unclear. Germline-derived CDR1 and CDR2 are SGHTA and FQGNSA. V gave up 1 base and J gave up 3 bases, with 4 bases separating them. There are 13 residues in the CDR3. As DNA, the CDR3 is TGTGCCAGCAGCTTAGGATACTACAATGAGCAGTTCTTC. Translation gives CASSLGYYNEQFF.

V and J are TRBV25-1 and TRBJ1-2, with 12 bases identical to TRBD1. The CDR3 has 17 residues. V shed 6 bases and J 6 bases; nucleotides not matched to a gene: 14. Germline V gene data show CDR1 as MGHDK and CDR2 as SYGVNS. The CDR3 reads CASSQGGTGGDFHGYTF. Written as DNA, the CDR3 is TGTGCCAGCAGCCAAGGTGGGACAGGGGGCGATTTTCATGGCTACACCTTC.

Worth noting for this clone: The same CDR3 arises from other DNA sequences in this sample as well. V is TRBV9 and J is TRBJ2-1; tentative D call: TRBD2 (6 bases). V shed 0 bases and J shed 0 bases, with 7 bases lying between them. Germline V gives CDR1 SGDLS, CDR2 YYNGEE. The CDR3 spans 15 residues. The CDR3 DNA sequence: TGTGCCAGCAGCGTAGTCGGGAGCTCCTACAATGAGCAGTTCTTC. Translating it yields CASSVVGSSYNEQFF.

The chain recombines TRBV28 with TRBJ1-5; D uncertain. Trimming removed 7 bases from V and 3 bases from J, with 7 bases in between. The CDR3 runs to 12 residues. CDR1 is MDHEN and CDR2 is SYDVKM in the germline V gene. This CDR3 is CASTGNNQPQHF. In nucleotides, the CDR3 is TGTGCCAGCACCGGGAACAATCAGCCCCAGCATTTT. Variable domain in full (rest from reference TRBV28 and TRBJ1-5): DVKVTQSSRYLVKRTGEKVFLECVQDMDHENMFWYRQDPGLGLRLIYFSYDVKMKEKGDIPEGYSVSREKKERFSLILESASTNQTSMYLCASTGNNQPQHFGDGTRLSIL.

This chain joins TRBV28 and TRBJ1-6; D is ambiguous. The CDR3 runs to 15 residues. Trimming removed 5 bases at V and 0 bases at J, with 8 bases between. The germline V gene has CDR1 MDHEN and CDR2 SYDVKM. CDR3 nucleotide sequence: TGTGCCAGCAGTCCGGCCGTCTCCTATAATTCACCCCTCCACTTT. It translates to CASSPAVSYNSPLHF.

This clone was found once. CDR3 coding DNA: TGTGCCAGCAGTCCCGGGACTAGCGGGAGGTTTAGCTCCTACGAGCAGTACTTC. This gives the protein CASSPGTSGRFSSYEQYF. The chain combines TRBV7-9 with TRBJ2-7; 15 bases are shared with TRBD2. The J segment lost 0 bases and the V segment lost 6 bases, leaving 9 bases of the junction unmatched. In germline, CDR1 is SEHNR, CDR2 FQNEAQ (reference sequence). CDR3 length: 18 amino acids.

The chain carries TRBV27 and TRBJ2-5, with D possibly being TRBD1 (7 bases). CDR1 is MNHEY, CDR2 SMNVEV, per germline (reference sequence). Deletions cut 5 bases from V and 5 bases from J, with 21 bases between. The CDR3 is made up of 16 amino acids. The CDR3 DNA reads as TGTGCCAGCAGTGGGCCAGGGTCAGGGGGGTCGGAGACCCAGTACTTC. Its translation: CASSGPGSGGSETQYF.

V gene TRBV30 combines with J gene TRBJ1-2; D gene unclear. The germline gives CDR1 GTSNPN, CDR2 SVGIG (reference sequence). The CDR3 is 16 residues long. V lost 2 bases, J lost 4 bases, and 20 bases lay in between. The CDR3, as DNA: TGTGCCTGGAGTCTCCCTGGGAGTGGGTTGGGCTATGGCTACACCTTC. Its translation: CAWSLPGSGLGYGYTF.

V is TRBV5-1 and J is TRBJ2-1; D may be TRBD1 or TRBD2 (5 bases each). The CDR3 totals 16 residues. Germline CDR1 is SGHRS and CDR2 is YFSETQ. Trimming pared 5 bases from V and 7 bases from J, leaving 22 bases between. The CDR3 sequence: CASSPSLAGAGNEQFF. The CDR3 bases are TGCGCCAGCAGTCCTTCGCTTGCCGGGGCAGGAAATGAGCAGTTCTTC.

The rearrangement links TRBV14 to TRBJ1-6, with D possibly TRBD1 on 5 matching bases. The CDR3 is made up of 13 amino acids. From germline, CDR1 is SGHDN and CDR2 FVKESK. V lost 5 bases to trimming and J lost 5 bases, with 7 bases between them. The CDR3 here is CASSRQHNSPLHF. CDR3 nucleotides: TGTGCCAGCAGCAGACAGCATAATTCACCCCTCCACTTT.

V is TRBV12-5 and J is TRBJ1-5; 10 bases fit TRBD1. Germline values: CDR1 LGHNT, CDR2 FRNRAP. There are 15 residues in the CDR3. Germline trimming cut 1 base from V and 4 bases from J; bases unmatched to any gene: 1. CDR3 DNA: TGTGCTAGTGGTTTGGGGACAGGGGGGAATCAGCCCCAGCATTTT. It translates to CASGLGTGGNQPQHF.

The V call is TRBV5-4, the J call TRBJ2-1; 13 bases agree with TRBD2. This CDR3 is built from 17 residues. CDR1 SGHNT and CDR2 YYREEE come from the germline V gene (reference sequence). J gave up 4 bases and V 4 bases, and 8 bases lay outside the gene matches. The DNA of the CDR3 is TGTGCCAGCAGCACCGGGACTAGCGGGACCACATACAATGAGCAGTTCTTC. Translating gives CASSTGTSGTTYNEQFF.

This chain connects TRBV10-3 to TRBJ1-3, with no clear D. The CDR3 covers 14 residues. Trimming took off 6 bases at V and 4 bases at J, with 13 bases between the two ends. Germline V gene sequence: CDR1 ENHRY, CDR2 SYGVKD. The CDR3 sequence is CAISTPPRGNTIYF. The CDR3 DNA reads as TGTGCCATCAGCACTCCACCTAGAGGAAACACCATATATTTT.

This rearrangement joins TRBV18 to TRBJ1-3; a weak D match, TRBD1 (5 bases). CDR1 KGHSH and CDR2 LQKENI come from the germline V gene. V was pared by 2 bases and J by 4 bases, with 12 bases between. The CDR3 contains 15 residues. CDR3 nucleotides: TGTGCCAGCTCACCAACGGCCAGGGCCGGAAACACCATATATTTT. This encodes CASSPTARAGNTIYF.

The V and J genes are TRBV6-5 and TRBJ2-3, with TRBD1 identical over 7 bases. The germline V gene encodes CDR1 MNHEY and CDR2 SVGAGI. CDR3 length: 15 residues. The junction had 8 bases not matched to a gene; V was cut back by 6 bases and J by 2 bases. CDR3 protein: CASSLGQAATDTQYF. The CDR3 DNA is TGTGCCAGCAGCCTCGGACAGGCCGCCACAGATACGCAGTATTTT.

The chain couples TRBV2 to TRBJ2-7; D tentatively reads TRBD1 or TRBD2 (5 bases each). This CDR3 region has 16 residues. V dropped 2 bases and J dropped 0 bases, with 14 bases sitting between them. Germline values: CDR1 SNHLY, CDR2 FYNNEI. The CDR3 coding sequence is TGTGCCAGCAGTGAAAAGGGACGGCGCAGCTCCTACGAGCAGTACTTC. Protein: CASSEKGRRSSYEQYF.

The rearrangement uses TRBV27 and TRBJ1-6; D not certain. V lost 6 bases to trimming and J lost 9 bases, with 9 bases between them. Looked up from germline, CDR1 is MNHEY and CDR2 is SMNVEV (reference sequence). CDR3 length: 12 amino acids. CDR3 DNA sequence: TGTGCCAGCAGCGGGGTCTTTTCACCCCTCCACTTT. Translating gives CASSGVFSPLHF.

The V call is TRBV7-9, the J call TRBJ1-2; perhaps TRBD1 as D (5 bases). CDR3 length: 13 residues. CDR1 SEHNR and CDR2 FQNEAQ come from the germline V gene (reference sequence). V was cut by 1 base and J by 4 bases, with 7 bases left in between. The CDR3 region has the DNA TGTGCCAGCAGCTTAGTTGACAGCTATGGCTACACCTTC. It yields the protein CASSLVDSYGYTF.

This chain joins TRBV29-1 and TRBJ2-1, with D maybe TRBD2 (6 bases). The CDR3 length is 13 residues. Germline V lookup: CDR1 SQVTM, CDR2 ANQGSEA. Trimming stripped 4 bases from V and 0 bases from J, with 7 bases between. CDR3 bases: TGCAGCGTTGCCGGGAGCTCCTACAATGAGCAGTTCTTC. Translation: CSVAGSSYNEQFF.

The V call is TRBV7-9, the J call TRBJ2-5; D may be TRBD2 (5 bases). The CDR3 spans 15 residues. Per germline, CDR1 SEHNR and CDR2 FQNEAQ (reference sequence). Trimming pared 2 bases from V and 5 bases from J, leaving 15 bases between. The CDR3: CASSLLLSGKETQYF. CDR3 DNA: TGTGCCAGCAGCTTACTACTCTCCGGGAAGGAGACCCAGTACTTC.

The chain has TRBV6-4 and TRBJ2-7, with no clear D. CDR3 length: 14 residues. Trimming shortened V by 7 bases and J by 2 bases, and 15 bases separated the two germline ends. Germline-derived CDR1 and CDR2 are MRHNA and SNTAGT. CDR3 nucleotides: TGTGCCAGCAAACAGCTCCCAACCCCCTACGAGCAGTACTTC. Encoded protein: CASKQLPTPYEQYF.

This clone is labeled medium-sized. CDR3 sequence: CASSLYPGSTEYF. As DNA, the CDR3 is TGTGCCAGCAGTTTATATCCGGGGTCCACGGAGTACTTC. V usage is TRBV27 and J usage is TRBJ2-7; weak D call: TRBD2 (5 bases). V lost 1 base and J lost 11, with 15 bases in between. The CDR3 length is 13 residues. Looked up from germline, CDR1 is MNHEY and CDR2 is SMNVEV (reference sequence).